The clone carrying this T cell receptor (beta chain) was observed a handful of times. The germline gives CDR1 SGHDT, CDR2 YYEEEE. Trimming stripped 3 bases from V and 2 bases from J, with 15 bases between. This CDR3 contains 15 residues. Here immunoSEQ multiplex PCR was the method, and the copy in TCRdb shows in-frame clones only, minus some. The profile shows approximately 84,000 clones, around 86% of them singletons. This sample is part of a study of T cell responses to AZD1222 COVID-19 vaccine. The source material was peripheral blood, sampled on day 0 of AZD1222 vaccination. V and J are TRBV5-6 and TRBJ2-7; D might be TRBD1 (6 bases). The source is an adult in good health. The CDR3 is CASSSTGIPPYEQYF. CDR3 sequence (DNA): TGTGCCAGCAGCTCGACAGGAATCCCACCCTACGAGCAGTACTTC.